The rows below give T cell receptor beta chains drawn from one sample of a study of T-cell reconstitution after alpha-beta-depleted transplantation in children. Using its own MiXCR run on the PCR reads, TCRdb lists one record per CDR3 protein. The sample holds a few hundred thousand distinct CDR3 sequences, about 26% seen once. Here the sequenced sample was PBMCs, taken before TCRalphabeta/CD19-depleted stem cell transplant. These receptors originate from a girl aged 2-10 years with Fanconi anemia, due to receive a stem cell transplant. Each CDR3 is given with its conserved first and last residue. The D gene is left open where the match is weak. Some rows mark clone size as missing; the rest say once, few, many or name a class of expanded clone.

CDR3 protein: CASGTGVSNEQFF
CDR3 DNA: TGTGCCAGTGGGACAGGGGTTTCCAATGAGCAGTTCTTC
V gene: TRBV12-3/TRBV12-4
clone size: many
J gene: TRBJ2-1
D gene: TRBD1

CDR3 protein: CASSEGTIAGVGEQYF
CDR3 DNA: TGTGCCAGCAGTGAGGGGACGATAGCGGGAGTAGGCGAGCAGTACTTC
V gene: TRBV6-1
clone size: -
J gene: TRBJ2-7
D gene: TRBD2

CDR3 protein: CASSLVGDRTDTQYF
CDR3 DNA: TGCGCCAGCAGCTTGGTTGGGGACCGCACAGATACGCAGTATTTT
V gene: TRBV5-1
clone size: -
J gene: TRBJ2-3
D gene: -

CDR3 protein: CASSFNIAASYEQYF
CDR3 DNA: TGCGCCAGCAGCTTCAACATAGCGGCCTCCTACGAGCAGTACTTC
V gene: TRBV5-1
clone size: many
J gene: TRBJ2-7
D gene: -

CDR3 protein: CSARDSWPPQHF
CDR3 DNA: TGCAGTGCTAGAGATTCGTGGCCGCCCCAGCATTTT
V gene: TRBV20-1
clone size: many
J gene: TRBJ1-5
D gene: -

CDR3 protein: CSASPIASTDTQYF
CDR3 DNA: TGCAGTGCTAGCCCCATAGCGAGCACAGATACGCAGTATTTT
V gene: TRBV20-1
clone size: many
J gene: TRBJ2-3
D gene: -

CDR3 protein: CASSLVGTWDTQYF
CDR3 DNA: TGTGCCAGCAGTTTGGTTGGGACGTGGGATACGCAGTATTTT
V gene: TRBV27
clone size: -
J gene: TRBJ2-3
D gene: -

CDR3 protein: CASSSPGTPYHAFF
CDR3 DNA: TGTGCCAGCAGCTCCCCCGGGACCCCCTATCACGCGTTCTTC
V gene: TRBV11-1
clone size: few
J gene: TRBJ2-1
D gene: -

CDR3 protein: CASSPATGYEQYF
CDR3 DNA: TGTGCCAGCAGCCCTGCGACAGGTTACGAGCAGTACTTC
V gene: TRBV7-9
clone size: few
J gene: TRBJ2-7
D gene: -

CDR3 protein: CASSLIGGSTDTQYF
CDR3 DNA: TGTGCCAGCAGCTTAATAGGGGGCAGTACAGATACGCAGTATTTT
V gene: TRBV7-3
clone size: -
J gene: TRBJ2-3
D gene: TRBD1

CDR3 protein: CASSAGWTGHNVLTF
CDR3 DNA: TGTGCCAGCAGTGCCGGATGGACAGGGCATAACGTCCTGACTTTC
V gene: TRBV25-1
clone size: many
J gene: TRBJ2-6
D gene: TRBD1

CDR3 protein: CASRAGSLVYGYTF
CDR3 DNA: TGTGCCAGCCGGGCAGGGAGTCTCGTCTATGGCTACACCTTC
V gene: TRBV28
clone size: -
J gene: TRBJ1-2
D gene: -

CDR3 protein: CASSAGPQETQYF
CDR3 DNA: TGTGCCAGCAGTGCGGGACCCCAAGAGACCCAGTACTTC
V gene: TRBV25-1
clone size: many
J gene: TRBJ2-5
D gene: -

CDR3 protein: CASSYWTGKDSPLHF
CDR3 DNA: TGTGCCAGCAGTTACTGGACAGGGAAGGATTCACCCCTCCACTTT
V gene: TRBV6-5
clone size: many
J gene: TRBJ1-6
D gene: TRBD1

CDR3 protein: CASSPPMTGWGEQYF
CDR3 DNA: TGTGCCAGCAGCCCGCCGATGACGGGATGGGGCGAGCAGTACTTC
V gene: TRBV7-6
clone size: -
J gene: TRBJ2-7
D gene: -

CDR3 protein: CASSEATDTQYF
CDR3 DNA: TGTGCCAGCAGTGAGGCTACCGATACGCAGTATTTT
V gene: TRBV25-1
clone size: many
J gene: TRBJ2-3
D gene: -

CDR3 protein: CASSGRVLNTGELFF
CDR3 DNA: TGTGCCAGCAGTGGGAGGGTCTTGAACACCGGGGAGCTGTTTTTT
V gene: TRBV2
clone size: -
J gene: TRBJ2-2
D gene: -

CDR3 protein: CASSLMGLATNEQFF
CDR3 DNA: TGTGCCAGCAGCTTGATGGGACTAGCGACCAATGAGCAGTTCTTC
V gene: TRBV7-2
clone size: -
J gene: TRBJ2-1
D gene: TRBD2

CDR3 protein: CASSPPGQFTDTQYF
CDR3 DNA: TGTGCCAGCTCACCTCCGGGACAGTTCACAGATACGCAGTATTTT
V gene: TRBV18
clone size: few
J gene: TRBJ2-3
D gene: TRBD1

CDR3 protein: CASSYPGRRSGNTIYF
CDR3 DNA: TGTGCCAGCAGTTATCCTGGACGGCGCTCTGGAAACACCATATATTTT
V gene: TRBV6-5
clone size: many
J gene: TRBJ1-3
D gene: -

CDR3 protein: CASSPTRRGGPEAFF
CDR3 DNA: TGTGCCAGCAGCCCGACTCGAAGGGGGGGTCCTGAAGCTTTCTTT
V gene: TRBV7-8
clone size: -
J gene: TRBJ1-1
D gene: -

CDR3 protein: CATSDPRGGRGNTGELFF
CDR3 DNA: TGTGCCACCAGTGACCCGAGGGGTGGCAGGGGAAACACCGGGGAGCTGTTTTTT
V gene: TRBV24-1
clone size: -
J gene: TRBJ2-2
D gene: -

CDR3 protein: CSALGLDEAFF
CDR3 DNA: TGCAGTGCTTTGGGGCTGGATGAAGCTTTCTTT
V gene: TRBV20-1
clone size: -
J gene: TRBJ1-1
D gene: -

CDR3 protein: CSAEGLAGVITDTQYF
CDR3 DNA: TGCAGTGCGGAGGGACTAGCGGGGGTAATCACGGATACGCAGTATTTT
V gene: TRBV20-1
clone size: -
J gene: TRBJ2-3
D gene: TRBD2

CDR3 protein: CASSQDFPRGQPQHF
CDR3 DNA: TGTGCCAGCAGCCAAGATTTCCCCAGGGGTCAGCCCCAGCATTTT
V gene: TRBV4-2
clone size: -
J gene: TRBJ1-5
D gene: -

CDR3 protein: CSVFGTGLALMNTEAFF
CDR3 DNA: TGCAGCGTCTTCGGGACAGGGTTAGCTTTAATGAACACTGAAGCTTTCTTT
V gene: TRBV29-1
clone size: many
J gene: TRBJ1-1
D gene: TRBD1

CDR3 protein: CASSEVGPTDTQYF
CDR3 DNA: TGTGCCAGCAGTGAGGTGGGCCCCACAGATACGCAGTATTTT
V gene: TRBV25-1
clone size: few
J gene: TRBJ2-3
D gene: -

CDR3 protein: CASSPLAGGKETQYF
CDR3 DNA: TGTGCCAGCAGCCCCCTAGCGGGGGGGAAAGAGACCCAGTACTTC
V gene: TRBV12-3/TRBV12-4
clone size: -
J gene: TRBJ2-5
D gene: TRBD2

CDR3 protein: CASSRGTGDDNQPQHF
CDR3 DNA: TGTGCCAGCAGTCGCGGGACAGGGGATGACAATCAGCCCCAGCATTTT
V gene: TRBV6-1
clone size: -
J gene: TRBJ1-5
D gene: TRBD1

CDR3 protein: CSAATSGRWLGTDTQYF
CDR3 DNA: TGCAGTGCTGCGACTAGCGGGAGGTGGTTAGGCACAGATACGCAGTATTTT
V gene: TRBV20-1
clone size: many
J gene: TRBJ2-3
D gene: TRBD2

CDR3 protein: CASSYSCYEQYF
CDR3 DNA: TGTGCCAGCAGTTACTCATGCTACGAGCAGTACTTC
V gene: TRBV6-5
clone size: -
J gene: TRBJ2-7
D gene: -

CDR3 protein: CSVLSVAAGANVLTF
CDR3 DNA: TGCAGCGTTCTGTCGGTGGCGGCCGGGGCCAACGTCCTGACTTTC
V gene: TRBV29-1
clone size: -
J gene: TRBJ2-6
D gene: -

CDR3 protein: CASSLTGGDGYTF
CDR3 DNA: TGCGCCAGCAGCTTGACAGGGGGGGATGGCTACACCTTC
V gene: TRBV5-1
clone size: many
J gene: TRBJ1-2
D gene: TRBD1

CDR3 protein: CASSEIAEITYEQYF
CDR3 DNA: TGTGCCAGCAGTGAAATAGCGGAAATTACTTACGAGCAGTACTTC
V gene: TRBV2
clone size: -
J gene: TRBJ2-7
D gene: -

CDR3 protein: CASSLGDLPAGETQYF
CDR3 DNA: TGTGCCAGCAGCTTAGGTGACCTCCCAGCTGGAGAGACCCAGTACTTC
V gene: TRBV7-2
clone size: many
J gene: TRBJ2-5
D gene: -

CDR3 protein: CASSSGQRNQPQHF
CDR3 DNA: TGTGCCAGCAGTTCGGGACAGCGCAATCAGCCCCAGCATTTT
V gene: TRBV28
clone size: many
J gene: TRBJ1-5
D gene: TRBD1

CDR3 protein: CASSQGTGAYGYTF
CDR3 DNA: TGCGCCAGCAGCCAGGGGACAGGGGCGTATGGCTACACCTTC
V gene: TRBV5-1
clone size: -
J gene: TRBJ1-2
D gene: TRBD1

CDR3 protein: CASSLPWTGTNTEAFF
CDR3 DNA: TGCGCCAGCAGCCTCCCCTGGACAGGGACGAACACTGAAGCTTTCTTT
V gene: TRBV5-1
clone size: -
J gene: TRBJ1-1
D gene: TRBD1

CDR3 protein: CASSFSRRERETQYF
CDR3 DNA: TGTGCCAGCAGTTTTAGTAGGAGGGAGAGGGAGACCCAGTACTTC
V gene: TRBV28
clone size: -
J gene: TRBJ2-5
D gene: -

CDR3 protein: CSANTGSSGRVTDTQYF
CDR3 DNA: TGCAGTGCTAATACCGGGAGTAGCGGGAGGGTCACAGATACGCAGTATTTT
V gene: TRBV20-1
clone size: -
J gene: TRBJ2-3
D gene: TRBD2